The clone carrying this TCR beta chain was detected ten times or more. Its target is unknown. Germline is not matched at one junction end, which may reflect a read error. This record belongs to a study of T cell repertoires in cytomegalovirus infection. Overall study: In public TCR beta signatures, there were indications of both CMV infection and matching HLA type.

TCRdb fed the reads into MiXCR, producing one record per CDR3 protein. The sample includes nearly 650,000 distinct CDR3 sequences, around 24% seen only once; the top ten take less than 10%. Findings and limits, study-wide: People with CMV and the relevant HLA were identified by cumulative public TCR beta family frequency. Ex vivo, HLA-C-restricted CMV-specific TCR beta clonotypes prevailed over the rest of the response.

In germline, CDR1 is SSHAT, CDR2 FNYEAQ (reference sequence). The CDR3 is 13 amino acids. This sequence was found in a human donor in good health (CMV status not recorded). Some clones in this sample may be carry-over from other donors' samples. The source material was CD8+ T cells from PBMCs. The chain has TRBV7-7 and TRBJ2-3; D may be TRBD1 (5 bases). CDR3 bases: TGTGCTAGCAGCTTGGGGCGAGCAGATACGCAGTATTTT. It encodes CASSLGRADTQYF.